This entry describes one TCR beta chain. The data were obtained in a study of T cells in Graves' hyperthyroidism and ophthalmopathy. Fresh 10 ml peripheral blood yielded PBMCs. The CDR3 is 16 residues long. V gave up 1 base and J gave up 4 bases; unmatched junction bases: 5. The V gene's germline CDR1 is SGHNT and CDR2 YENEEA. Authors of the study amplified TCR beta CDR3 regions from RNA transcripts. A first-round RT-PCR of the TCR CDR3 used the HTBI primer set. TCRdb reanalysed the multiplex PCR reads using MiXCR and keeps one entry per CDR3 protein. The sample has nearly 750,000 distinct CDR3 sequences, roughly a third seen once.

Material: blood. The chain recombines TRBV11-3 with TRBJ2-5, with 11 bases aligning to TRBD2. The receptor comes from a woman between 40 and 55 years old with Graves' hyperthyroidism. The DNA of the CDR3 is TGTGCCAGCAGCTTAGCATTTACTAGCGGGGGAGAGACCCAGTACTTC. Translated, it gives CASSLAFTSGGETQYF.